This T cell receptor (beta chain) was recovered during a study of identical twins. The study's findings and limits: Memory repertoires lacked the insertion deficit that abundant cord blood beta clonotypes showed.

Template switching, a step in the protocol, added a universal primer site, and cDNA carried unique molecular identifiers. In TCRdb, the 5' RACE reads were re-called with MiXCR into one record per CDR3 protein. This table holds fewer than 650,000 distinct CDR3 sequences, roughly 7.2% found once. The CDR3 contains 13 residues. The germline V gene has CDR1 SNHLY and CDR2 FYNNEI. Between the trimmed V and J ends, which lost 4 bases and 3 bases, there was a span of 10 bases. This clonotype was picked up many times. Its specificity is unknown. This same sample was also taken into another study, of yellow fever vaccine responses in identical twins.

The V call is TRBV2, the J call TRBJ2-7; D unresolved. Sequences were obtained from PBMCs. This TCR was sampled from a woman under 30 in good health. The CDR3 bases are TGTGCCAGCAGTGTGTACAGAAACTACGAGCAGTACTTC. This sequence encodes CASSVYRNYEQYF.